These 15 T cell receptor beta chains came from one sample sequenced in a study of blood T cell repertoires in COVID-19. Some clones are missing from TCRdb's copy, which holds only in-frame ones; the method was immunoSEQ multiplex PCR. The sample carries 150,000 to 200,000 clones, about 83% recorded once. The sample was peripheral blood. All receptors come from an elderly woman with acute or convalescent COVID-19.

This chain links TRBV19 with TRBJ2-6, with D perhaps TRBD2 (6 bases). The CDR3 totals 16 residues. Germline V CDR1 and CDR2: LNHDA, SQIVND (reference sequence). V lost 5 bases, J lost 4 bases, and 15 bases lay in between. The CDR3 bases are TGTGCCAGTAGTCTCCGACCGGGGGACGGGGCCAACGTCCTGACTTTC. Its translation is CASSLRPGDGANVLTF.

The V call is TRBV6-5, the J call TRBJ1-1, with D possibly matching TRBD1 (6 bases). Germline CDR1 is MNHEY and CDR2 is SVGAGI. This CDR3 has 11 residues. With 7 bases removed from V and 11 bases from J, the gap between germline ends came to 14 bases. The CDR3 spells CASTKMGAAFF. The CDR3 nucleotides are TGTGCCAGCACCAAGATGGGGGCTGCTTTCTTT.

The chain employs TRBV13 and TRBJ1-6, with TRBD1 as a possible D gene (5 bases). V gave up 5 bases and J gave up 1 base, with 12 bases separating them. Germline values: CDR1 PRHDT, CDR2 FYEKMQ (reference sequence). This CDR3 is 16 amino acids long. The CDR3 DNA sequence: TGTGCCAGCAGCCGTGGGGGGGATTCCTATAATTCACCCCTCCACTTT. Residues: CASSRGGDSYNSPLHF.

V is TRBV5-6 and J is TRBJ1-1, with TRBD1 matching 9 bases. The length of the CDR3 is 16 residues. CDR1 is SGHDT and CDR2 is YYEEEE in the germline V gene. The ends lost 4 bases at V and 5 bases at J; junction bases unmatched: 12. The CDR3 spells CASSADGTGQVTEAFF. DNA for the CDR3: TGTGCCAGCAGCGCGGACGGGACAGGGCAGGTTACTGAAGCTTTCTTT.

The chain carries TRBV10-3 and TRBJ1-2; 7 bases are a match to TRBD1. CDR1 and CDR2 from the germline V gene are ENHRY and SYGVKD. The trim removed 5 bases at V and 5 bases at J, leaving 5 bases unmatched. This CDR3 comprises 13 residues. The CDR3 bases are TGTGCCATCAGTACCGACAGGGAGTATGGCTACACCTTC. This sequence encodes CAISTDREYGYTF.

The rearrangement joins TRBV24-1 to TRBJ2-2; D perhaps matches TRBD2 (6 bases). The V gene lost 5 bases and the J gene lost 7 bases, with 16 bases spanning the gap. This CDR3 region has 15 residues. Germline CDR1 is KGHDR and CDR2 is SFDVKD. CDR3 in amino acids: CATSGIGGSGGELFF. CDR3 DNA sequence: TGTGCCACCAGTGGTATTGGGGGGAGCGGCGGGGAGCTGTTTTTT.

About this clone: This could be a read error, since a much larger clone is one nucleotide away. Additional DNA sequences in this sample encode the identical CDR3. V is TRBV19 and J is TRBJ1-5, with 10 positions matching TRBD1. CDR1 and CDR2 from the germline V gene are LNHDA and SQIVND (reference sequence). The CDR3 length is 14 residues. V trimming: 5 bases; J trimming: 2 bases; junction bases outside the gene matches: 0. The CDR3 spells CASSGTGGNQPQHF. CDR3 DNA: TGTGCCAGTAGTGGGACAGGGGGCAATCAGCCCCAGCATTTT. The complete variable domain, with remaining parts taken from reference TRBV19 and TRBJ1-5, reads DGGITQSPKYLFRKEGQNVTLSCEQNLNHDAMYWYRQDPGQGLRLIYYSQIVNDFQKGDIAEGYSVSREKKESFPLTVTSAQKNPTAFYLCASSGTGGNQPQHFGDGTRLSIL.

The rearrangement links TRBV30 to TRBJ1-5; 7 nucleotides match TRBD1. Germline V gene lookup returns CDR1 GTSNPN and CDR2 SVGIG (reference sequence). The CDR3 sequence is 13 residues long. V shed 2 bases, J shed 6 bases, and the junction held 4 bases outside the gene matches. CDR3: CAWSRDSPQPQHF. In DNA, the CDR3 is TGTGCCTGGAGTCGGGACAGCCCTCAGCCCCAGCATTTT.

This clone was found many times. The V gene is TRBV18, the J gene TRBJ2-2; 7 positions agree with TRBD2. The CDR3 has 17 residues. Unmatched junction bases numbered 5, after V lost 0 bases and J lost 1 base. Germline V lookup: CDR1 KGHSH, CDR2 LQKENI. The CDR3 loop reads CASSPPFGGRNTGELFF. The CDR3 DNA is TGTGCCAGCTCACCACCATTTGGCGGGAGGAACACCGGGGAGCTGTTTTTT.

The V call is TRBV25-1, the J call TRBJ2-7; no firm D call. V lost 6 bases to trimming and J lost 0 bases, with 9 bases between them. There are 13 residues in the CDR3. The germline V gene encodes CDR1 MGHDK and CDR2 SYGVNS. The CDR3 sequence is CASRTASSYEQYF. The CDR3 DNA sequence: TGTGCCAGCAGGACTGCAAGCTCCTACGAGCAGTACTTC.

V gene TRBV27 combines with J gene TRBJ2-7; a weak D match, TRBD1 (5 bases). Germline CDR1 reads MNHEY; CDR2 reads SMNVEV (reference sequence). The CDR3 totals 13 residues. The V end was cut by 5 bases, the J end by 2 bases, with 10 bases between. This chain's CDR3 is CASSSQGTYEQYF. Written as DNA, the CDR3 is TGTGCCAGCAGTAGCCAGGGTACCTACGAGCAGTACTTC.

CDR3 region: CASRGRGIGNTEAFF. The CDR3 DNA is TGCGCCAGCAGAGGGAGGGGGATTGGGAACACTGAAGCTTTCTTT. The chain is built from TRBV5-1 and TRBJ1-1; maybe TRBD1 (6 bases). Looked up from germline, CDR1 is SGHRS and CDR2 is YFSETQ. This CDR3 has 15 amino acids. V lost 5 bases and J lost 1, with 15 bases in between.

Only one count was recorded for this clone. The rearrangement joins TRBV5-4 to TRBJ1-1, with TRBD1 as a possible D gene (6 bases). CDR1 SGHNT and CDR2 YYREEE come from the germline V gene (reference sequence). V was trimmed by 4 bases and J by 0 bases, leaving 19 bases between them. CDR3 length equals 17 residues. In DNA, the CDR3 is TGTGCCAGCAGCCCGACAGGCACGACGGGCTTGAACACTGAAGCTTTCTTT. It is translated as CASSPTGTTGLNTEAFF. Looking up the rest from reference TRBV5-4 and TRBJ1-1 gives the full variable domain: ETGVTQSPTHLIKTRGQQVTLRCSSQSGHNTVSWYQQALGQGPQFIFQYYREEENGRGNFPPRFSGLQFPNYSSELNVNALELDDSALYLCASSPTGTTGLNTEAFFGQGTRLTVV.

This chain uses TRBV3-1 (or the pseudogene TRBV3-2) with TRBJ2-4; D perhaps matches TRBD2 (6 bases). The V gene's germline CDR1 is LGHDT and CDR2 YNNKEL (reference sequence). This CDR3 is 14 amino acids long. The V and J ends lost 6 bases and 2 bases respectively, with 11 bases between them. Here the CDR3 reads CASSVLASKNIQYF. CDR3 nucleotides: TGTGCCAGCAGTGTACTAGCTTCCAAAAACATTCAGTACTTC.

This chain uses TRBV28 with TRBJ1-1, with D unresolved. Germline loops: CDR1 MDHEN, CDR2 SYDVKM. Trimming stripped 6 bases from V and 3 bases from J, with 14 bases between. The CDR3 covers 14 residues. CDR3 protein: CASSRLREDTEAFF. CDR3 nucleotide sequence: TGTGCCAGCAGCCGGTTGCGGGAGGACACTGAAGCTTTCTTT.